This TCR beta chain emerged from a study of CD8+CD57+ T cells in acquired aplastic anemia. Study as a whole: Sorted CD4+ and CD8+ cells yielded around 3.2 ug of DNA on average. Healthy donors yielded about 9.9 million CD4+ cell reads on average. General observations from the study: No significant difference in CD8+ Simpson's diversity was found between patients and controls. Patients had roughly 30 CD8+ CDR3 sequences in common with controls (the shared set).

The germline V and J ends were trimmed by 2 bases and 6 bases, with 9 bases remaining between them. This CDR3 region has 14 residues. The germline V gene encodes CDR1 KGHDR and CDR2 SFDVKD. Investigators profiled TCR beta VDJ and CDR3 from genomic DNA template. TCRdb re-called the reads through MiXCR, storing one row per CDR3 protein. Altogether some 240,000 distinct CDR3 sequences are present, roughly 33% being singletons, with the ten largest covering 0.9% to 1.2%. This clonotype was observed at least ten times. The antigen is unknown. J is TRBJ2-2 and V is TRBV24-1; either TRBD1 or TRBD2 may fit D (5 bases each). The material sequenced was sorted CD4+, CD8+, or CD8+CD57+ T cells (not recorded which) from PBMCs. This clonotype originated in a human donor in good health, serving as a control. The CDR3 loop is CATSDSGQAGELFF. CDR3 DNA sequence: TGTGCCACCAGTGATTCGGGGCAGGCCGGGGAGCTGTTTTTT.